The source of this T cell receptor beta chain is a study of cytomegalovirus exposure and HLA in healthy donors (dated by TCRdb to the late 2010s). About the full investigation: According to an earlier analysis of 587 of the donors, about 190 million T cells yielded some 120 million unique TCR beta sequences and approximately 300 Gb of sequence data. Roughly 300 gigabases of sequencing data and around 85 million unique TCR sequences made up an early release that covered about 640 HLA-typed donors. Among the approximately 400 genotyped donors, 81% belonged to the genetic ancestry cluster associated with self-reported Caucasian donors. The study was designed to test whether signatures of past pathogen exposure could be identified by cataloging public T cell receptors. The study used immunosequencing to profile the T cell repertoires of under 700 subjects and linked those repertoires to cytomegalovirus serostatus. In addition to the first cohort of roughly 700 subjects, a separate validation cohort of about 120 different subjects was used. The study combined high-throughput TCR immunosequencing, statistical association of individual TCRs with disease status, and machine learning to predict cytomegalovirus infection status. A later analysis re-examined previously published TCR beta repertoires from several hundred donors and added high-resolution HLA genotyping to investigate patterns of TCR occurrence. In the later analysis, no new phenotypic data were used to find candidate immune exposures; instead, reliance was placed on TCR beta sequences and their occurrence across donors. An earlier analysis of several hundred of the donors used high-throughput TCR beta sequencing to judge whether each TCR beta V gene segment behaved as functional or pseudogenic. Alongside the repertoire data, information on donor age, sex, ethnicity and CMV serostatus was compiled. A later genetic analysis took genome-wide SNP genotypes for 398 of the 666 donors and used that subset as a discovery cohort. All discovery cohort repertoires had been generated on a single sequencing platform. HLA typing covered class I and class II loci at four-digit resolution. Typing coverage differed by locus: A, B, C, DRB1 and DQB1 were typed in about 620-640 donors, DQA1 in roughly 500, DPA1 in some 570, and DPB1 in just under 480. Roughly 5 DR-DQ haplotypes were handled as single units for association and clustering, since linkage in the cohort was strong. Among about 370 genotyped donors of the cohort, an average of approximately 220,000 unique TCR beta nucleotide sequences was sequenced per donor, of which about 19% were non-productive.

The cohort comprised some 700 healthy bone marrow donors. At the time of sampling, all cohort members were nominally healthy, though unrecorded immune exposures were likely present. The donor tested CMV seronegative, placing the donor among the approximately 360 seronegative members of the cohort. Each donor provided a peripheral blood sample, and peripheral blood mononuclear cells were used for TCR beta sequencing. The Qiagen DNeasy Blood Extraction Kit was used to extract genomic DNA from the blood cell samples. About this clone: Its binding antigen is unknown. Per-nucleotide qualities are absent, and no much larger clonotype sits a single base away.

Libraries came from the immunoSEQ multiplex PCR assay. The multiplex PCR relied on a mix of 60 forward primers for TCR Vbeta segments and 13 reverse primers for TCR Jbeta segments. A multiplex PCR assay on genomic DNA amplified the CDR3 region of rearranged TCR beta genes. Amplified TCR beta libraries were sequenced as 87-base-pair reads on the Illumina HiSeq System. Turning to the authors' computational methods: Across the 700 or so repertoires, a later analysis counted tens of millions of unique TCR beta chains, 9 million to 14 million of which were shared by at least two donors. To remove PCR and sequencing errors, raw reads were error-corrected and collapsed into unique sequences using a nearest-neighbor algorithm that merged closely related sequences. CDR3 sequences were aligned to IMGT reference sequences to assign V, D and J gene segments. For a sequence to be retained, a match of at least six nucleotides to both a V gene segment and a J gene segment was required. Rearrangements were called productive when the CDR3 lacked stop codons and stayed in frame with V and J; all others were non-productive. Following IMGT convention, CDR3 was defined as the stretch from the second conserved V-encoded cysteine to the conserved J-encoded phenylalanine. Sequences without an unambiguous match to a single V gene segment were excluded from the earlier analysis of 450 to 750 of the donors. An earlier analysis of 587 of the donors classified V segments as functional when productive rearrangements were above 56.7% and as segregating when the standard deviation between donors was above 5%. A statistical classification framework was developed to diagnose cytomegalovirus status using the catalog of TCR beta chain sequences. V and J gene assignment, in a later analysis, came from comparing TCR nucleotide sequences with IMGT/GENE-DB human TR gene sequences. In a later analysis, CDR3 sequences and most-parsimonious VDJ recombination scenarios were assigned using the TCRdist pipeline. In a later analysis, each TCR beta chain was defined by its CDR3 amino acid sequence together with its V-gene family, and reads without a unique V-gene family were excluded. In a later analysis, 500 to 650 highly shared, low-generation-probability nucleotide sequences were removed to address suspected cross-contamination and a sequencing artifact. For each public chain, a later analysis derived a clonal expansion index from normalized ranks of inferred template counts within each repertoire. In a later analysis, generation probabilities were computed using a VDJ recombination model fitted to out-of-frame rearrangements, and the results were checked against IGoR. Hypergeometric tests were used in a later analysis to score TCR-TCR, TCR-HLA and TCR-CMV co-occurrence, with a repertoire-size bias correction applied to the TCR pairs. To estimate false discovery rates, a later analysis permuted the HLA or CMV assignments 20 times. In a later analysis, co-occurring TCRs were grouped with DBSCAN, and TCRdist sequence similarity was added when clustering was performed within HLA-allele-positive subsets. Repertoires with fewer than 30,000 or more than 120,000 public chains, plus five repertoires with anomalous nucleotide sharing, were excluded from co-occurrence clustering. TCRdb re-hosts the immuneACCESS table, in-frame sequences only. Its copies lack some clones; in the studies checked, an unresolved V gene accounts for under half of them, and the cause for the rest is not known. V and J calls and clone size come straight from that table; D and trimming were deduced from the DNA. Within this sample are about 150,000 clones, with roughly two thirds of them counted one time only. The top ten clones comprise around 2% of the sample.

Beyond this particular receptor, the publication reports: In a later analysis, some 18,000 TCR beta sequences were associated with specific HLA alleles at a false discovery rate of 0.05. It was suggested by the authors that the approach could potentially be generalized to other disease states and immunological phenotypes. A further reported finding was that TCR beta sequences accurately predicted the HLA-A and HLA-B alleles for most subjects in the first cohort. Cytomegalovirus status was reported to be diagnosed by the classifier with high specificity and sensitivity in both the original and validation cohorts. A later genetic analysis reported fewer N-insertions in productive TCRs among donors in an Asian-associated ancestry cluster than the roughly 620-donor mean. A cluster of highly shared sequence variants was judged likely to represent a technical artifact of the sequencing pipeline. In a later analysis, most CMV-associated TCR beta chains were found to appear HLA-restricted, with HLA associations seemingly driven largely by CMV exposure. In a later analysis, HLA-associated TCR beta chains showed more clonal expansion and lower generation probabilities than non-associated chains that were equally common. Most TCR sequences were seen in very few donors, while some public TCRs were found in many individuals. Because some donors lacked HLA typing at each locus, the association tests relied only on the typed subset. Three of the identified cytomegalovirus-associated TCR beta chains were confirmed in vitro to be specific for cytomegalovirus antigens. The only immune exposure information available for the cohort was CMV serostatus. According to a later analysis, TCR association rates differed among HLA loci, with DRB1 alleles showing the most associated TCRs and HLA-C alleles showing the fewest. A later analysis reported that several top co-occurrence clusters appeared linked to parvovirus B19, influenza, CMV and Epstein-Barr virus. Roughly uniform sequencing depth across donors was assumed in presence/absence analyses, although this assumption may not hold. A later genetic analysis associated a missense DCLRE1C variant with V-gene and J-gene trimming of TCR beta chains, and an independent cohort replicated the association. Linkage disequilibrium might explain the correlated functional status among segregating V segments, but an unknown experimental factor could not be excluded. In this cohort, only TCR beta chains were sequenced, and detectable features were limited by the absence of alpha or paired-chain data. The study gave a list of about 170 TCR beta chains associated with cytomegalovirus. When HLA alleles, especially DR and DQ, strongly co-occurred, TCR associations were difficult to assign to individual alleles. In an earlier analysis of some 500 of the donors, most TCR beta V segments appeared in productive rearrangements about 90% or about 30% of the time, broadly matching IMGT annotations. The earlier analysis of approximately 540 of the donors excluded approximately 15 rarely observed V segments, including chromosome 9 orphons, because counts were too low.

Sequenced sample: PBMCs. This receptor was taken from a male donor in good health and CMV-seronegative.

CDR3 loop: CASSIQGADNEQFF. The nucleotide sequence reads TGTGCCAGCTCAATACAGGGGGCTGACAATGAGCAGTTCTTC. The chain is encoded by TRBV18 joined to TRBJ2-1; 9 central bases correspond to TRBD1. After removal of 5 bases from V and 5 bases from J, the junction retains 4 bases not matched to a gene. The CDR3 runs 14 amino acids, cysteine and phenylalanine included. The CDR3 DNA has 42 bases and is translated from base 1. CDR1 and CDR2, per the germline V gene, are KGHSH and LQKENI.